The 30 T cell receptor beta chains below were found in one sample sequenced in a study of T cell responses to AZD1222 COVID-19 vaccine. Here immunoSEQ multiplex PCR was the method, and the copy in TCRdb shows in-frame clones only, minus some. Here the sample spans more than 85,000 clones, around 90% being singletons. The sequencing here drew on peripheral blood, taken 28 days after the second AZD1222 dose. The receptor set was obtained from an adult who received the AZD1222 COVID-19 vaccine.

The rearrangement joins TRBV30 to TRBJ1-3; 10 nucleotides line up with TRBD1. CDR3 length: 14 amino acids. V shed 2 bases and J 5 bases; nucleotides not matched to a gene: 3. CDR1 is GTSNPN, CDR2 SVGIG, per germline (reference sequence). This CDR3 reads CAWSPGQGRNTIYF. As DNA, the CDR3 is TGTGCCTGGAGTCCGGGACAGGGGAGAAACACCATATATTTT.

The CDR3 DNA reads TGTGCCAGCAGTATTTCCGGGACAGGGGACCACGAGCAGTACTTC. This gives the protein CASSISGTGDHEQYF. J is TRBJ2-7 and V is TRBV5-5, with 10 positions matching TRBD1. Germline V gene data show CDR1 as SGHKS and CDR2 as YYEKEE (reference sequence). J was trimmed by 5 bases and V by 5 bases; bases with no gene match: 10. CDR3 length: 15 amino acids. The complete variable domain, with remaining parts taken from reference TRBV5-5 and TRBJ2-7, reads DAGVTQSPTHLIKTRGQQVTLRCSPISGHKSVSWYQQVLGQGPQFIFQYYEKEERGRGNFPDRFSARQFPNYSSELNVNALLLGDSALYLCASSISGTGDHEQYFGPGTRLTVT.

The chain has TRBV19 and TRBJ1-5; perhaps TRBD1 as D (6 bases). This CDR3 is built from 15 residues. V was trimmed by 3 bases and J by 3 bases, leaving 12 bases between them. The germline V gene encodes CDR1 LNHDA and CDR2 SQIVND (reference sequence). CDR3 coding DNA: TGTGCCAGTAGTATCTGGGGGCTCGACAATCAGCCCCAGCATTTT. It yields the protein CASSIWGLDNQPQHF.

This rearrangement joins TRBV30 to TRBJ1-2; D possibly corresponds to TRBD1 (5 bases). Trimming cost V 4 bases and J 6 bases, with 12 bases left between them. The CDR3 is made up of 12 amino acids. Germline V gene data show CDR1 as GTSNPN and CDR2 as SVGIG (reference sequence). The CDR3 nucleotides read TGTGCCTGGACCGTGGGGGGAAATGGCTACACCTTC. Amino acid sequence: CAWTVGGNGYTF.

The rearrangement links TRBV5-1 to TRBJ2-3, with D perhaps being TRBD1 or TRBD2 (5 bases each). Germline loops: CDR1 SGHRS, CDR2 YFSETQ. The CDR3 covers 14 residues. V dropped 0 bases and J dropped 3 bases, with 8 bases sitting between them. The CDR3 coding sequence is TGCGCCAGCAGCTTGGGGGGGAAAACAGATACGCAGTATTTT. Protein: CASSLGGKTDTQYF.

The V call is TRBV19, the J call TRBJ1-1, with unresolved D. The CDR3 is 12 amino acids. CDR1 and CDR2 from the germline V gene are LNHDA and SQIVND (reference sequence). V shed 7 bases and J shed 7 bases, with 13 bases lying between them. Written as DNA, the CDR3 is TGTGCCAGTACTTATCTGCGAGGTGAAGCTTTCTTT. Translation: CASTYLRGEAFF.

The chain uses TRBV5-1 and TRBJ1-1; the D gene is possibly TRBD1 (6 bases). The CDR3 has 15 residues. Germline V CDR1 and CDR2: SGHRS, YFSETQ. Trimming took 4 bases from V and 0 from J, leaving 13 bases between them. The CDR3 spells CASSLRTAMNTEAFF. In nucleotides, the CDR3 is TGCGCCAGCAGCCTACGGACAGCTATGAACACTGAAGCTTTCTTT.

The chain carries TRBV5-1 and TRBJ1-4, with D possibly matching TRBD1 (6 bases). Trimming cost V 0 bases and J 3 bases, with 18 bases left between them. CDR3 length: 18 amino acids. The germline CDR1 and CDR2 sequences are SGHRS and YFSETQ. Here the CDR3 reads CASSLESGGTLSNEKLFF. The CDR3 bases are TGCGCCAGCAGCTTGGAGTCGGGGGGCACGCTATCTAATGAAAAACTGTTTTTT.

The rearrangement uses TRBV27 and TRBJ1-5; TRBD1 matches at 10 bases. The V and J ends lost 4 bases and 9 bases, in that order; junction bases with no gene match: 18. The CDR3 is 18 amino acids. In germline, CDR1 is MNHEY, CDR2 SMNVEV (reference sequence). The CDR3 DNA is TGTGCCAGCAGTTCCCTTAGGCAGGACAGGGGGGGAGGAGTGCCCCAGCATTTT. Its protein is CASSSLRQDRGGGVPQHF.

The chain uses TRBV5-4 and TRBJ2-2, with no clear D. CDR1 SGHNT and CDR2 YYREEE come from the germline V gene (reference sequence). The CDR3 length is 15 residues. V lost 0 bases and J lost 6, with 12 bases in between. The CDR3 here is CASSLGADLSGELFF. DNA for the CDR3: TGTGCCAGCAGCTTGGGCGCCGACTTATCCGGGGAGCTGTTTTTT. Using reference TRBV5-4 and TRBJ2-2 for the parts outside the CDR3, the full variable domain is ETGVTQSPTHLIKTRGQQVTLRCSSQSGHNTVSWYQQALGQGPQFIFQYYREEENGRGNFPPRFSGLQFPNYSSELNVNALELDDSALYLCASSLGADLSGELFFGEGSRLTVL.

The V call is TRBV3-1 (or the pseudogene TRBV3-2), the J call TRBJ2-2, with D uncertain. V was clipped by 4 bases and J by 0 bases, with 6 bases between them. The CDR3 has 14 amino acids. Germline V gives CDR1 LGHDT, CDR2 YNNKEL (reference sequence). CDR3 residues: CASSPTPNTGELFF. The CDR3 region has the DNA TGTGCCAGCAGCCCGACTCCGAACACCGGGGAGCTGTTTTTT.

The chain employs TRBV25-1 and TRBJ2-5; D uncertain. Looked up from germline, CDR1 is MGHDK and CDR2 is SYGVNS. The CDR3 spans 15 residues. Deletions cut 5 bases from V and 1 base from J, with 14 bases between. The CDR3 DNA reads TGTGCCAGCAGTTCCATGGCCCAGTTCCAAGAGACCCAGTACTTC. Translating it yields CASSSMAQFQETQYF.

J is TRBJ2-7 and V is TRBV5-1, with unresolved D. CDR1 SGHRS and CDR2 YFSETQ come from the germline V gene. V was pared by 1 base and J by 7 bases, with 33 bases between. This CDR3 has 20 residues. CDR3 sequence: CASSLTRSRTKTRAPREQYF. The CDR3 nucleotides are TGCGCCAGCAGCTTGACGAGGTCAAGAACAAAAACAAGAGCTCCTAGAGAGCAGTACTTC.

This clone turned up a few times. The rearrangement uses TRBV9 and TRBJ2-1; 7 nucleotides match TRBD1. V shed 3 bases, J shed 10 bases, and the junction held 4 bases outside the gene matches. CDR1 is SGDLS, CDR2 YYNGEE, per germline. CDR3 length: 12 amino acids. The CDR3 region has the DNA TGTGCCAGCAGCGGACAGGGTTACGAGCAGTTCTTC. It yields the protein CASSGQGYEQFF.

CDR3 protein: CASSLWALFNTEAFF. In DNA form, the CDR3 reads TGTGCCAGCAGCTTATGGGCCCTTTTCAACACTGAAGCTTTCTTT. This chain connects TRBV5-4 to TRBJ1-1; the D is unclear. Germline CDR1 and CDR2: SGHNT and YYREEE (reference sequence). The CDR3 sequence is 15 residues long. Deletions cut 2 bases from V and 2 bases from J, with 13 bases between. The variable domain in full, with the rest retrieved from reference TRBV5-4 and TRBJ1-1, is ETGVTQSPTHLIKTRGQQVTLRCSSQSGHNTVSWYQQALGQGPQFIFQYYREEENGRGNFPPRFSGLQFPNYSSELNVNALELDDSALYLCASSLWALFNTEAFFGQGTRLTVV.

DNA for the CDR3: TGTGCCAGTAGTAAAGACAGGGGAGATGGCTACACCTTC. Amino acid sequence: CASSKDRGDGYTF. This chain uses TRBV19 with TRBJ1-2; 8 positions agree with TRBD1. Per the germline V gene, CDR1 is LNHDA and CDR2 is SQIVND (reference sequence). Trimming removed 4 bases from V and 6 bases from J; junction bases left unmatched: 4. The CDR3 loop spans 13 amino acids.

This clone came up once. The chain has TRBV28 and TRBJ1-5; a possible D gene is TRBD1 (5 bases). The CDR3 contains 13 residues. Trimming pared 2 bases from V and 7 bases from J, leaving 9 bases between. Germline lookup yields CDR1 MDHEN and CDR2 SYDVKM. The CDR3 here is CASSLPGGQPQHF. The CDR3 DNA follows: TGTGCCAGCAGTTTACCGGGGGGACAGCCCCAGCATTTT.

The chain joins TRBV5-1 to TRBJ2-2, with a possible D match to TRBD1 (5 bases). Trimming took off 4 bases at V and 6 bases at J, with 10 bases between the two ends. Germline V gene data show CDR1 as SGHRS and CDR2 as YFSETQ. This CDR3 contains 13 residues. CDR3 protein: CASSVQGAGELFF. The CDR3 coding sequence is TGCGCCAGCAGCGTGCAGGGCGCCGGGGAGCTGTTTTTT.

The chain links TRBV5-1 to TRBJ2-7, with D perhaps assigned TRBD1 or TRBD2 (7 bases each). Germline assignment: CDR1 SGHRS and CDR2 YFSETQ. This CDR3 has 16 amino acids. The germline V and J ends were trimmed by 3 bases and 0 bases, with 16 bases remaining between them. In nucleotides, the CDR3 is TGCGCCAGCAGCTCAGCGGGGACAGCCTACTCCTACGAGCAGTACTTC. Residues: CASSSAGTAYSYEQYF. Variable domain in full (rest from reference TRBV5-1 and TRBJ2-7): KAGVTQTPRYLIKTRGQQVTLSCSPISGHRSVSWYQQTPGQGLQFLFEYFSETQRNKGNFPGRFSGRQFSNSRSEMNVSTLELGDSALYLCASSSAGTAYSYEQYFGPGTRLTVT.

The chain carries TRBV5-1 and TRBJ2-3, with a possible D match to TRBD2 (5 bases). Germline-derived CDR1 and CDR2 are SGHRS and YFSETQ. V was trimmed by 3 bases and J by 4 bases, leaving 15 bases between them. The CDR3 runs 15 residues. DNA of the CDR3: TGCGCCAGCAGCTCCTTTGTGGGAGACGCAGATACGCAGTATTTT. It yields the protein CASSSFVGDADTQYF. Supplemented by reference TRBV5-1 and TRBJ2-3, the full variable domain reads KAGVTQTPRYLIKTRGQQVTLSCSPISGHRSVSWYQQTPGQGLQFLFEYFSETQRNKGNFPGRFSGRQFSNSRSEMNVSTLELGDSALYLCASSSFVGDADTQYFGPGTRLTVL.

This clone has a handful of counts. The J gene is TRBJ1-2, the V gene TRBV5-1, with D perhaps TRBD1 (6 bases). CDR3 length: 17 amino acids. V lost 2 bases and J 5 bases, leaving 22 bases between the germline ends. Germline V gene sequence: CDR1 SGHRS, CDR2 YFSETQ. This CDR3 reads CASSLIPTVRGVYGYTF. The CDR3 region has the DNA TGCGCCAGCAGCTTAATCCCTACAGTCAGGGGTGTGTATGGCTACACCTTC.

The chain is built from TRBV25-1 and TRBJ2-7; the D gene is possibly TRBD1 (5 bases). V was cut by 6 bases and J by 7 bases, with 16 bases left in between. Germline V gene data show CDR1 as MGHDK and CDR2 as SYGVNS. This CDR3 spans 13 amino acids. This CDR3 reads CASRAQGSGEQYF. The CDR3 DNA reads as TGTGCCAGCAGGGCTCAGGGTTCTGGGGAGCAGTACTTC.

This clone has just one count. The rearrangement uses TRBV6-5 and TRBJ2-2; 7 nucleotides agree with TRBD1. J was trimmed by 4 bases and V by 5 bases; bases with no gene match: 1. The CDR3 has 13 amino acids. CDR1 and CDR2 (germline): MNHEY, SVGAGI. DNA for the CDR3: TGTGCCAGCAGTCGGACAGGCACCGGGGAGCTGTTTTTT. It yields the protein CASSRTGTGELFF.

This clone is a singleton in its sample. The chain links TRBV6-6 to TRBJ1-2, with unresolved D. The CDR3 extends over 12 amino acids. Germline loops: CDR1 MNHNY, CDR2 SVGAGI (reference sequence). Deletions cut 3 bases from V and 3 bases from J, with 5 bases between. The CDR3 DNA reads TGTGCCAGCAGTTATGCTGACTATGGCTACACCTTC. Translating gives CASSYADYGYTF.

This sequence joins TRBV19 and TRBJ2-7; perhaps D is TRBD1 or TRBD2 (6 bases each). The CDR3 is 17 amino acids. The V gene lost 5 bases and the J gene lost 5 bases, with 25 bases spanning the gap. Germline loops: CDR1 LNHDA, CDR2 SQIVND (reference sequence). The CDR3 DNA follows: TGTGCCAGTAGTCCCCGACCCGGGGGCGCTTCTTTAAACGAGCAGTACTTC. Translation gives CASSPRPGGASLNEQYF.

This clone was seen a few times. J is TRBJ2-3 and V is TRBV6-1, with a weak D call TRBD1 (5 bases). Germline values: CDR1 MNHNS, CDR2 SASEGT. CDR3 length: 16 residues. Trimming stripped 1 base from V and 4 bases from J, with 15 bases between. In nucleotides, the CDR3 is TGTGCCAGCAGTGAAGGTCAAGGGCAGGGTGCAGATACGCAGTATTTT. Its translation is CASSEGQGQGADTQYF.

The CDR3 sequence is CASSPGLMLGREAFF. CDR3 sequence (DNA): TGCGCCAGCAGCCCCGGACTTATGCTGGGACGGGAAGCTTTCTTT. This rearrangement joins TRBV5-1 to TRBJ1-1, with TRBD1 as a possible D gene (5 bases). The V end was cut by 4 bases, the J end by 8 bases, with 21 bases between. The germline V gene encodes CDR1 SGHRS and CDR2 YFSETQ. The CDR3 is 15 amino acids.

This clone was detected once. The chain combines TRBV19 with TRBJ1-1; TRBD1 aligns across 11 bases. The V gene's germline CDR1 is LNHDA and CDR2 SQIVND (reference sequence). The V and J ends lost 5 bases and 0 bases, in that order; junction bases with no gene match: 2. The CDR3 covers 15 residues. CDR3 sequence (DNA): TGTGCCAGTAGTGGACAGGGGGCCTTGAACACTGAAGCTTTCTTT. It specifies CASSGQGALNTEAFF.

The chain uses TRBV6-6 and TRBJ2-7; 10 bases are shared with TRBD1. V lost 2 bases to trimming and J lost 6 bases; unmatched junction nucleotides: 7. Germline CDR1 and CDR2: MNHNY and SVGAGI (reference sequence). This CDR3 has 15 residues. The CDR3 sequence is CASSYIDRGLREQYF. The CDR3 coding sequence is TGTGCCAGCAGTTACATAGACAGGGGGCTCCGCGAGCAGTACTTC.

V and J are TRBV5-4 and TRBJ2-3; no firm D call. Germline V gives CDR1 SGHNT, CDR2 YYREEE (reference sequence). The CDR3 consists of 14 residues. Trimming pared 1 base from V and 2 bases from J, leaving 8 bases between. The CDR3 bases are TGTGCCAGCAGCTTGAGGCAGAACACAGATACGCAGTATTTT. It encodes CASSLRQNTDTQYF.